A single sample gave rise to the 4 T cell receptor beta chains below, sequenced in a study of Ad26.COV2.S vaccination and SARS-CoV-2 variants (dated by TCRdb to the early 2020s). What the treatment or condition label conveys for this sample: about 20 received Ad26.COV2.S at low or high dose, single or two shots; a few received placebo; per-sample allocation not given. For vaccine and placebo recipients, repertoires were sequenced using samples collected on day 63 after the first injection. The library relied on the immunoSEQ multiplex PCR assay. TCRdb stores this immuneACCESS table with in-frame sequences only. Part of the clones is absent; in the studies checked, under half of the shortfall reflects unresolved V genes, and no reason is known for the rest. Within this sample are about 400,000 clones, with about 80% of them counted one time only. 7.4% of the sample rests with the top ten. Sequencing was performed on peripheral blood, taken in a trial of Ad26.COV2.S vaccine versus placebo. These receptors originate from a person between 18 and 65 years old who received the Ad26.COV2.S COVID-19 vaccine or a placebo.

This clone was detected once. The chain joins TRBV11-3 to TRBJ2-7; D unclear. There are 15 residues in the CDR3. The germline V and J ends were trimmed by 1 base and 5 bases, with 15 bases remaining between them. The germline V gene has CDR1 SGHNT and CDR2 YENEEA. CDR3 in amino acids: CASSLGFTNLDEQYF. CDR3 DNA sequence: TGTGCCAGCAGCTTAGGGTTTACAAATCTCGACGAGCAGTACTTC.

The chain recombines TRBV28 with TRBJ1-1, with a possible D match to TRBD1 (5 bases). The CDR3 runs to 12 residues. V was trimmed by 7 bases and J by 11 bases, leaving 17 bases between them. Germline V gene sequence: CDR1 MDHEN, CDR2 SYDVKM. CDR3 DNA: TGTGCCAGCAATTTCCGGGGCGGGAAGGCTTTCTTT. Translated: CASNFRGGKAFF.

V is TRBV9 and J is TRBJ2-1; the D gene is possibly TRBD2 (6 bases). The germline V gene has CDR1 SGDLS and CDR2 YYNGEE. Trimming stripped 3 bases from V and 5 bases from J, with 12 bases between. CDR3 length equals 14 residues. The CDR3, as DNA: TGTGCCAGCAGCGCCCCCCCGGGAGACAATGAGCAGTTCTTC. This sequence encodes CASSAPPGDNEQFF.

CDR3 bases: TGTGCCAGTAACGAACGGCCGGGTGAAAAACTGTTTTTT. Translated, it gives CASNERPGEKLFF. The V call is TRBV19, the J call TRBJ1-4; D is undetermined. The germline gives CDR1 LNHDA, CDR2 SQIVND (reference sequence). The CDR3 contains 13 residues. Trimming pared 7 bases from V and 7 bases from J, leaving 13 bases between.